This T cell receptor (beta chain) was profiled in a study of early T cells in non-severe SARS-CoV-2 infection. The CDR3 spans 19 residues. Per the germline V gene, CDR1 is SGHVS and CDR2 is FNYEAQ. Trimming at V came to 5 bases and at J to 0 bases, leaving 17 bases not matched to a gene. Each CDR3 protein is one row after TCRdb ran MiXCR on the 5' RACE reads. The sample shows around 65,000 distinct CDR3 sequences, 10% to 15% of them seen only once. This clonotype showed up just a few times. The sample in question was whole blood, obtained at baseline. The receptor comes from an adult who was a healthcare worker with PCR-confirmed SARS-CoV-2 infection or an uninfected control (not recorded which). The V gene is TRBV7-6, the J gene TRBJ2-5; 8 bases agree with TRBD2. CDR3 protein: CASSRRSLRTSLYQETQYF. The CDR3 DNA reads TGTGCCAGCAGCCGGCGTTCACTTAGGACTAGCCTGTACCAAGAGACCCAGTACTTC.